This entry concerns a single T cell receptor beta chain. What it binds is not known. These data come from a study of shared clonotypes between healthy human individuals. As handled by the study authors: Filtering differed for immunoSEQ, which gave only junction sequences without quality scores. The protocol was immunoSEQ multiplex PCR, while the TCRdb copy is restricted to in-frame clones and leaves out a portion. V and J calls and clone size follow that table, whereas D and trimming were derived from the DNA. This sample has 1 million to 1.2 million clones, with 70% to 80% found just once. Overall study findings and caveats: Researchers found naive subsets generally carried larger estimated richness than memory subsets.

CD4+ cell separation produced CD45RA+ naive and CD45RA-negative memory subsets. The clonotype comes from a young man in good health. Some clones in this sample may be carry-over from other donors' samples. The sample comprised memory CD4+ T cells from PBMCs. Subset reported: CD45RA-negative fraction.

In DNA form, the CDR3 reads TGTGCCAGCGGCTCGCCGACTAGCACTTACGAGCAGTACTTC. Residues: CASGSPTSTYEQYF. The rearrangement links TRBV6-5 to TRBJ2-7, with 7 bases that match TRBD2. There are 14 residues in the CDR3. The V gene's germline CDR1 is MNHEY and CDR2 SVGAGI. With 8 bases clipped from V and 4 bases from J, the junction kept 11 bases outside the gene matches.